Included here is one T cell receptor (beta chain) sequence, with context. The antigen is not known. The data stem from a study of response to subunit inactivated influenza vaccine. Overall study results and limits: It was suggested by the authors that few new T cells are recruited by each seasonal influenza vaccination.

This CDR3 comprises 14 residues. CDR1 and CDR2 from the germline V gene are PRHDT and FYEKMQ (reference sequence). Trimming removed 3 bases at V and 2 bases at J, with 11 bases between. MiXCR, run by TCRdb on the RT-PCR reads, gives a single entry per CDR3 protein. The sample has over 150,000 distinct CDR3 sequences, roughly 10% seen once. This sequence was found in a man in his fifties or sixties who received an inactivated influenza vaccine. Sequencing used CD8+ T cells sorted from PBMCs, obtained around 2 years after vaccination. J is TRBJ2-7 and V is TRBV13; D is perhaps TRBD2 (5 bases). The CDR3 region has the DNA TGTGCCAGCAGCTTTTGGGAGAGAGCCTACGAGCAGTACTTC. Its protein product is CASSFWERAYEQYF.